This T cell receptor beta chain was recorded in a study of blood T cells in healthy people across ages. Study outcomes and limitations: Estimated diversity, derived from one million T cells, was regarded as an underestimate.

The donors, healthy Caucasians from Russia, were aged roughly 6 to 90. A minimum of 5 micrograms of total RNA was extracted per sample. The V and J ends lost 6 bases and 0 bases respectively, with 13 bases between them. The CDR3 is 14 amino acids. CDR1 is SQVTM and CDR2 is ANQGSEA in the germline V gene. The authors ran a second PCR of about 6 to 11 cycles using a sample-barcoded 5' primer and a J-beta primer mix. Sequencing yielded, for each sample, at least 3 million paired-end reads carrying CDR3. TCRdb redid the calling of the 5' RACE reads with MiXCR, one entry per CDR3 protein. The table has around 1,000,000 distinct CDR3 sequences, around two fifths seen once. Worth noting for this clonotype: Its antigen is not known.

This sequence was found in a man between 18 and 29 years old in good health. The V call is TRBV29-1, the J call TRBJ2-3; perhaps TRBD1 as D (6 bases). Input material: blood. CDR3 bases: TGCAGCGTCAGGGGTCCGATTAGCACAGATACGCAGTATTTT. Amino acids: CSVRGPISTDTQYF.